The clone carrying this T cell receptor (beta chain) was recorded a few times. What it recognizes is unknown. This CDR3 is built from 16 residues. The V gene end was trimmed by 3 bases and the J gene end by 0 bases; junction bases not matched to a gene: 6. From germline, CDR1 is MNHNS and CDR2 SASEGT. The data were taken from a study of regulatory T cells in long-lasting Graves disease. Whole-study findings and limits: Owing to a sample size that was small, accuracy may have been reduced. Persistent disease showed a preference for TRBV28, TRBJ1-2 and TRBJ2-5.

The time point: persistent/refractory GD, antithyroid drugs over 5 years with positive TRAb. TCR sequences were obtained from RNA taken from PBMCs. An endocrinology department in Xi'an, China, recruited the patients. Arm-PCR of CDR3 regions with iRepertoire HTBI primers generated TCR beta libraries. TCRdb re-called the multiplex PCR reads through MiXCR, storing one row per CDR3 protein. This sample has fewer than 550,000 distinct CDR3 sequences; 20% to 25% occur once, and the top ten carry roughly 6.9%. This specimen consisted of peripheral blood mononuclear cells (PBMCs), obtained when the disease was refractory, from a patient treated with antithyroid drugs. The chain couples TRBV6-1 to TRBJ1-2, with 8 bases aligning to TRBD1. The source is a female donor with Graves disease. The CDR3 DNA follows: TGTGCCAGCAGTGACAGCCAACAGGGGGCTAACTATGGCTACACCTTC. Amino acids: CASSDSQQGANYGYTF.